These 22 T cell receptor beta chains came from one sample sequenced in a study of T cell responses to AZD1222 COVID-19 vaccine. Clones were sequenced by immunoSEQ multiplex PCR, and TCRdb holds only the in-frame ones, with some missing. The table includes fewer than 200,000 clones, about 83% detected once. The sample in question was peripheral blood, obtained 28 days after the second AZD1222 dose. These receptors were obtained from an adult who received the AZD1222 COVID-19 vaccine.

CDR3 in DNA: TGTGCCAGCGGATTGGGGGTCCATGGCTACACCTTC. Translation gives CASGLGVHGYTF. The genes are TRBV2 and TRBJ1-2, with D possibly matching TRBD1 (5 bases). With 8 bases removed from V and 6 bases from J, the gap between germline ends came to 13 bases. CDR1 is SNHLY and CDR2 is FYNNEI in the germline V gene. The CDR3 has 12 residues.

The chain links TRBV5-6 to TRBJ1-2, with no clear D. Germline assignment: CDR1 SGHDT and CDR2 YYEEEE. V was trimmed by 2 bases and J by 7 bases, leaving 9 bases between them. The CDR3 spans 12 residues. The CDR3 protein is CASSFSVGGYTF. CDR3 coding DNA: TGTGCCAGCAGCTTTTCCGTCGGTGGCTACACCTTC. The whole variable domain, filled in from reference TRBV5-6 and TRBJ1-2, reads DAGVTQSPTHLIKTRGQQVTLRCSPKSGHDTVSWYQQALGQGPQFIFQYYEEEERQRGNFPDRFSGHQFPNYSSELNVNALLLGDSALYLCASSFSVGGYTFGSGTRLTVV.

The V call is TRBV9, the J call TRBJ1-1; D is ambiguous. Trimming cost V 3 bases and J 1 base, with 4 bases left between them. Germline loops: CDR1 SGDLS, CDR2 YYNGEE. The CDR3 has 12 amino acids. The CDR3 reads CASSARNTEAFF. CDR3 DNA: TGTGCCAGCAGCGCTCGGAACACTGAAGCTTTCTTT.

The rearrangement links TRBV5-1 to TRBJ2-2, with 7 bases fitting TRBD2. J was trimmed by 4 bases and V by 0 bases; bases with no gene match: 3. CDR3 length: 15 residues. Germline CDR1 is SGHRS and CDR2 is YFSETQ. The CDR3 protein is CASSLAGTTTGELFF. Here the CDR3 DNA reads TGCGCCAGCAGCTTGGCCGGGACTACCACCGGGGAGCTGTTTTTT.

This clone came up once. V and J are TRBV5-6 and TRBJ1-1, with 7 bases lining up with TRBD1. Trimming took 1 base from V and 2 from J; bases not matched to a gene: 11. The CDR3 extends over 17 amino acids. In germline, CDR1 is SGHDT, CDR2 YYEEEE. CDR3 protein: CASSLIGTERPNTEAFF. DNA for the CDR3: TGTGCCAGCAGCTTGATCGGGACAGAGCGCCCTAACACTGAAGCTTTCTTT.

The chain is built from TRBV3-1 (or the pseudogene TRBV3-2) and TRBJ2-7; D possibly corresponds to TRBD2 (6 bases). CDR3 length: 14 residues. CDR1 is LGHDT and CDR2 is YNNKEL in the germline V gene (reference sequence). With 4 bases removed from V and 0 bases from J, the gap between germline ends came to 10 bases. The CDR3 region is CASSPGLPSYEQYF. The CDR3 nucleotides are TGTGCCAGCAGCCCGGGACTCCCCTCCTACGAGCAGTACTTC.

The chain combines TRBV19 with TRBJ1-6; D is ambiguous. Germline CDR1 is LNHDA and CDR2 is SQIVND (reference sequence). The CDR3 spans 16 residues. V gave up 3 bases and J gave up 0 bases, with 9 bases separating them. This chain's CDR3 is CASSILGPSYNSPLHF. In DNA form, the CDR3 reads TGTGCCAGTAGTATCTTAGGGCCCTCCTATAATTCACCCCTCCACTTT.

The chain recombines TRBV19 with TRBJ1-2; TRBD1 matches at 12 bases. J gave up 4 bases and V 4 bases, and 4 bases lay outside the gene matches. Per the germline V gene, CDR1 is LNHDA and CDR2 is SQIVND (reference sequence). The CDR3 consists of 15 residues. The CDR3 loop reads CASSTGTGGTYGYTF. CDR3 coding DNA: TGTGCCAGTAGTACAGGGACAGGGGGCACCTATGGCTACACCTTC.

V is TRBV7-9 and J is TRBJ2-1; D unclear. V lost 3 bases, J lost 6 bases, and 6 bases lay in between. This CDR3 contains 12 residues. Germline CDR1 reads SEHNR; CDR2 reads FQNEAQ (reference sequence). CDR3 amino acids: CASSFTTNEQFF. As DNA, the CDR3 is TGTGCCAGCAGCTTCACTACCAATGAGCAGTTCTTC.

The J gene is TRBJ2-1, the V gene TRBV11-2; possibly TRBD2 for D (6 bases). The ends were cut back, 6 bases at V and 4 bases at J, with 16 bases in the middle. Per germline, CDR1 SGHAT and CDR2 FQNNGV. The CDR3 contains 15 residues. The CDR3 sequence is CASRSRDFWYNEQFF. DNA for the CDR3: TGTGCCAGCAGGTCCCGGGACTTTTGGTACAATGAGCAGTTCTTC.

The chain recombines TRBV4-2 with TRBJ2-5; 9 bases agree with TRBD2. Germline-derived CDR1 and CDR2 are LGHNA and YNFKEQ. CDR3 length: 15 residues. Trimming cost V 0 bases and J 5 bases; bases outside gene matches: 4. The CDR3 region is CASSQDVTSGETQYF. The CDR3 DNA reads as TGTGCCAGCAGCCAAGATGTCACTAGCGGGGAGACCCAGTACTTC.

CDR3 sequence (DNA): TGTGCCAGCAGTCCGACAGGGGGCTATGGCTACACCTTC. Its translation: CASSPTGGYGYTF. The genes are TRBV7-9 and TRBJ1-2; TRBD1 agrees at 9 bases. CDR3 length: 13 amino acids. CDR1 is SEHNR, CDR2 FQNEAQ, per germline (reference sequence). V was clipped by 6 bases and J by 4 bases; unmatched bases: 3.

The chain has TRBV27 and TRBJ2-7, with D possibly TRBD2 on 5 matching bases. Germline loops: CDR1 MNHEY, CDR2 SMNVEV (reference sequence). The CDR3 covers 16 residues. Between the trimmed V and J ends, which lost 6 bases and 7 bases, there was a span of 25 bases. CDR3 in amino acids: CASSPEGLTLAREQYF. In nucleotides, the CDR3 is TGTGCCAGCAGCCCAGAGGGCTTGACGTTAGCGCGAGAGCAGTACTTC.

This chain joins TRBV29-1 and TRBJ1-2; D is uncertain. In germline, CDR1 is SQVTM, CDR2 ANQGSEA. This CDR3 comprises 14 residues. The V end was cut by 0 bases, the J end by 3 bases, with 11 bases between. The CDR3 here is CSVEETRVDYGYTF. For the CDR3, the DNA is TGCAGCGTTGAAGAGACTAGGGTGGACTATGGCTACACCTTC. The full variable domain, in which reference TRBV29-1 and TRBJ1-2 provide the parts outside the CDR3, is SAVISQKPSRDICQRGTSLTIQCQVDSQVTMMFWYRQQPGQSLTLIATANQGSEATYESGFVIDKFPISRPNLTFSTLTVSNMSPEDSSIYLCSVEETRVDYGYTFGSGTRLTVV.

The V gene is TRBV5-1, the J gene TRBJ2-2, with 7 nucleotides matching TRBD1. The CDR3 extends over 15 amino acids. CDR1 and CDR2 (germline): SGHRS, YFSETQ. Trimming cost V 4 bases and J 5 bases; bases outside gene matches: 8. The CDR3 sequence is CASSLQGRKTGELFF. CDR3 coding DNA: TGCGCCAGCAGCCTACAGGGGAGAAAAACCGGGGAGCTGTTTTTT.

This clone was seen only a few times. V and J are TRBV5-4 and TRBJ2-1; D not certain. Germline assignment: CDR1 SGHNT and CDR2 YYREEE (reference sequence). This CDR3 comprises 15 residues. The V end was cut by 4 bases, the J end by 0 bases, with 11 bases between. CDR3 protein: CASSPDGNSYNEQFF. DNA of the CDR3: TGTGCCAGCAGCCCCGACGGAAACTCCTACAATGAGCAGTTCTTC.

This clone was counted only a few times. Other DNA sequences in this sample translate to the same CDR3. The chain has TRBV3-1 (or the pseudogene TRBV3-2) and TRBJ1-5; D gene uncertain. This CDR3 region has 14 residues. Germline V lookup: CDR1 LGHDT, CDR2 YNNKEL (reference sequence). Trimming took off 1 base at V and 0 bases at J, with 4 bases between the two ends. Written as DNA, the CDR3 is TGTGCCAGCAGCCAAGGTAATAGCAATCAGCCCCAGCATTTT. The encoded protein is CASSQGNSNQPQHF.

The chain carries TRBV3-1 (or the pseudogene TRBV3-2) and TRBJ2-7; D gene uncertain. Trimming took off 3 bases at V and 4 bases at J, with 13 bases between the two ends. The CDR3 has 14 amino acids. The V gene's germline CDR1 is LGHDT and CDR2 YNNKEL (reference sequence). CDR3 nucleotide sequence: TGTGCCAGCAGCCACTCTTACAGCACGTACGAGCAGTACTTC. This translates into CASSHSYSTYEQYF.

The CDR3 loop reads CASSPGRASHEQYF. CDR3 nucleotide sequence: TGTGCCAGCAGCCCGGGACGGGCGTCTCACGAGCAGTACTTC. V usage is TRBV5-5 and J usage is TRBJ2-7, with D tentatively TRBD1 or TRBD2 (5 bases each). Germline V gene sequence: CDR1 SGHKS, CDR2 YYEKEE (reference sequence). The CDR3 loop spans 14 amino acids. Deletions cut 4 bases from V and 5 bases from J, with 16 bases between.

This rearrangement joins TRBV6-5 to TRBJ2-7; D uncertain. This CDR3 region has 10 residues. Per germline, CDR1 MNHEY and CDR2 SVGAGI. V was pared by 6 bases and J by 4 bases, with 4 bases between. This CDR3 is CASSRYEQYF. CDR3 nucleotides: TGTGCCAGCAGCCGGTACGAGCAGTACTTC.

The chain carries TRBV9 and TRBJ1-6, with D unresolved. Germline lookup yields CDR1 SGDLS and CDR2 YYNGEE. CDR3 length equals 15 residues. V was cut by 0 bases and J by 8 bases, with 12 bases left in between. This CDR3 reads CASSVDAGVYSPLHF. CDR3 coding DNA: TGTGCCAGCAGCGTAGACGCAGGAGTCTATTCACCCCTCCACTTT.

V usage is TRBV5-1 and J usage is TRBJ2-5; 8 nucleotides agree with TRBD1. Per germline, CDR1 SGHRS and CDR2 YFSETQ. The CDR3 runs 16 residues. With 5 bases clipped from V and 2 bases from J, the junction kept 11 bases outside the gene matches. The CDR3 DNA is TGCGCCAGCAGTCCCGCTGACAGGGGATTTCAAGAGACCCAGTACTTC. Translated, it gives CASSPADRGFQETQYF.